This T cell receptor beta chain was recovered during a study of T cell responses to AZD1222 COVID-19 vaccine. Study-level findings and limits: Distributed over spike, vaccine-associated CD4 TCRs predominated at 160-218 and 743-854. White British donors predominated, females outnumbered males, and clonal diversity was possibly underestimated.

Per germline, CDR1 SGHAT and CDR2 FQNNGV. V lost 0 bases, J lost 5 bases, and 11 bases lay in between. The CDR3 spans 15 residues. About this clone itself: No antigen is known for it.

TCRdb keeps only in-frame clones here, not all; method: immunoSEQ multiplex PCR. The sample consists of about 140,000 clones, approximately 95% of them appearing once. The specimen was peripheral blood, collected on day 0 of MenACWY control vaccination. The sequence derives from an adult in good health. The rearrangement uses TRBV11-2 and TRBJ2-1; D may be TRBD2 (6 bases). The CDR3 DNA reads as TGTGCCAGCAGCTTAGACCGGGGGTCCCACAATGAGCAGTTCTTC. This sequence encodes CASSLDRGSHNEQFF.